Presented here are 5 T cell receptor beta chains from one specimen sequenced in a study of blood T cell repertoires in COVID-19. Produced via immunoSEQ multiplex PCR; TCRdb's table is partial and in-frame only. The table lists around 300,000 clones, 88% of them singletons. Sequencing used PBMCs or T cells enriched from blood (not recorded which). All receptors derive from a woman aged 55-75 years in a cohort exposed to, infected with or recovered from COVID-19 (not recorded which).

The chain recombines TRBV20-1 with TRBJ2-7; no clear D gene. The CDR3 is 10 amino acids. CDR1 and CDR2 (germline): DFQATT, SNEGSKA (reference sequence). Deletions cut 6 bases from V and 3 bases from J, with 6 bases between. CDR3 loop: CSAYGYEQYF. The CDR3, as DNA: TGCAGTGCATACGGCTACGAGCAGTACTTC.

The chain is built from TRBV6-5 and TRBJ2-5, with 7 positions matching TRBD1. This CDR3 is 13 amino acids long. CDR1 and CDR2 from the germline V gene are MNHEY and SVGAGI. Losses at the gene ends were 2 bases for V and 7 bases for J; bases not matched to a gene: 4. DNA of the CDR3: TGTGCCAGCAGTTACAGGGGGCGCGGGACCCAGTACTTC. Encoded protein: CASSYRGRGTQYF.

The CDR3: CAWSIGDTDTQYF. The CDR3 bases are TGTGCCTGGAGTATAGGAGACACAGATACGCAGTATTTT. The J gene is TRBJ2-3, the V gene TRBV30; the D is unclear. Per the germline V gene, CDR1 is GTSNPN and CDR2 is SVGIG (reference sequence). The CDR3 contains 13 residues. V lost 2 bases to trimming and J lost 2 bases, with 8 bases between them.

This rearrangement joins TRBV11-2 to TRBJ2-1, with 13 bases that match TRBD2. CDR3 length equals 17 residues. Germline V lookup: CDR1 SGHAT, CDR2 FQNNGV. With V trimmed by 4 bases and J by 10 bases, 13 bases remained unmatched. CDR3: CASSSGRGLAGLEEQFF. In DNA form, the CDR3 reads TGTGCCAGCAGCTCCGGTAGGGGACTAGCGGGACTAGAGGAGCAGTTCTTC.

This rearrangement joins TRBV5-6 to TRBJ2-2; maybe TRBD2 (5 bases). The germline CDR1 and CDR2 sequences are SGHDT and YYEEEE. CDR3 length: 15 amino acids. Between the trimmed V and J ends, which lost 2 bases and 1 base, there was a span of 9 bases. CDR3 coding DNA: TGTGCCAGCAGCTTCCTAGCCAAGAACACCGGGGAGCTGTTTTTT. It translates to CASSFLAKNTGELFF.